The 15 T cell receptor beta chains in this list originate from one sample, sequenced in a study of T cell changes during pregnancy in multiple sclerosis. Measured with immunoSEQ multiplex PCR; TCRdb has only the in-frame clones, and not every one. The sample has tens of thousands of clones, around 96% seen once. Sequencing used CD8+ T cells from peripheral blood mononuclear cells, obtained after pregnancy. These receptors were collected from a female donor with multiple sclerosis, enrolled in a pregnancy study.

The gene calls are TRBV27 and TRBJ2-7, with 8 bases identical to TRBD1. Germline CDR1 reads MNHEY; CDR2 reads SMNVEV (reference sequence). V trimming: 3 bases; J trimming: 3 bases; junction bases outside the gene matches: 7. The CDR3 has 15 residues. This chain's CDR3 is CASSLTGAKGYEQYF. The CDR3 DNA sequence: TGTGCCAGCAGTTTGACAGGGGCCAAAGGCTACGAGCAGTACTTC.

This clone was counted a single time. This rearrangement joins TRBV19 to TRBJ2-2; perhaps TRBD2 as D (5 bases). The CDR3 is made up of 16 amino acids. V was shortened by 6 bases and J by 0 bases, with 14 bases between the two germline ends. Germline-derived CDR1 and CDR2 are LNHDA and SQIVND (reference sequence). CDR3: CASSLGVATNTGELFF. CDR3 coding DNA: TGTGCCAGTAGCCTCGGGGTGGCGACGAACACCGGGGAGCTGTTTTTT.

The V call is TRBV9, the J call TRBJ1-1; D possibly corresponds to TRBD1 (6 bases). The CDR3 has 16 amino acids. With 0 bases removed from V and 5 bases from J, the gap between germline ends came to 17 bases. Germline assignment: CDR1 SGDLS and CDR2 YYNGEE. The CDR3 reads CASSVGRGASGTEAFF. The CDR3 nucleotides read TGTGCCAGCAGCGTAGGGCGGGGGGCGAGTGGGACTGAAGCTTTCTTT.

This clone appeared once. The chain carries TRBV28 and TRBJ1-5; the match to TRBD1 covers 10 bases. This CDR3 is 14 amino acids long. The J segment lost 6 bases and the V segment lost 8 bases, leaving 7 bases of the junction unmatched. Germline CDR1 reads MDHEN; CDR2 reads SYDVKM. The chain's CDR3 is CASAGQGGVQPQHF. The DNA of the CDR3 is TGTGCCAGCGCCGGACAGGGGGGCGTTCAGCCCCAGCATTTT.

V usage is TRBV4-1 and J usage is TRBJ1-1, with 7 bases that match TRBD1. V was clipped by 2 bases and J by 6 bases; unmatched bases: 9. Germline V gives CDR1 MGHRA, CDR2 YSYEKL. This CDR3 contains 15 residues. CDR3 sequence reads: CASSQPGQWNSEAFF. CDR3 DNA sequence: TGCGCCAGCAGCCAACCGGGACAGTGGAATTCTGAAGCTTTCTTT.

The chain is built from TRBV27 and TRBJ2-2; 9 bases are a match to TRBD2. J gave up 0 bases and V 5 bases, and 7 bases lay outside the gene matches. The CDR3 totals 17 residues. The germline CDR1 and CDR2 sequences are MNHEY and SMNVEV (reference sequence). The chain's CDR3 is CASSTISGSPNTGELFF. The CDR3 DNA reads TGTGCCAGCAGTACAATTAGCGGGAGTCCGAACACCGGGGAGCTGTTTTTT.

The chain carries TRBV27 and TRBJ2-7, with TRBD1 matching 9 bases. J lost 7 bases, V lost 6 bases, and 10 bases had no gene match. The CDR3 loop spans 14 amino acids. Looked up from germline, CDR1 is MNHEY and CDR2 is SMNVEV (reference sequence). CDR3 sequence reads: CASSPGTGRGEQYF. In DNA form, the CDR3 reads TGTGCCAGCAGCCCAGGGACAGGGAGAGGGGAGCAGTACTTC.

The chain carries TRBV7-9 and TRBJ2-1; TRBD2 matches 11 bases. The CDR3 consists of 19 residues. V was clipped by 5 bases and J by 4 bases; unmatched bases: 16. Germline V CDR1 and CDR2: SEHNR, FQNEAQ (reference sequence). CDR3 sequence: CASSPSSQTSGSRYNEQFF. Written as DNA, the CDR3 is TGTGCCAGCAGCCCTTCTTCCCAAACTAGCGGGAGTCGATACAATGAGCAGTTCTTC.

This chain uses TRBV28 with TRBJ1-1; TRBD1 matches at 7 bases. Germline lookup yields CDR1 MDHEN and CDR2 SYDVKM. The length of the CDR3 is 13 residues. The trim removed 5 bases at V and 4 bases at J, leaving 4 bases unmatched. CDR3 loop: CASSPTGSTEAFF. The CDR3 DNA follows: TGTGCCAGCAGTCCGACAGGGTCCACTGAAGCTTTCTTT.

The V call is TRBV7-9, the J call TRBJ2-7; D is possibly TRBD1 (5 bases). The V end was cut by 4 bases, the J end by 4 bases, with 14 bases between. Germline V gene data show CDR1 as SEHNR and CDR2 as FQNEAQ (reference sequence). This CDR3 comprises 14 residues. The CDR3 bases are TGTGCCAGCAGCTCGGACAACACCTTTTACGAGCAGTACTTC. Translation: CASSSDNTFYEQYF.

The chain couples TRBV5-4 to TRBJ2-7; D perhaps matches TRBD2 (5 bases). CDR1 and CDR2 (germline): SGHNT, YYREEE (reference sequence). The CDR3 runs to 14 residues. Trimming pared 3 bases from V and 3 bases from J, leaving 13 bases between. The CDR3 region is CASSYRGYGYEQYF. Written as DNA, the CDR3 is TGTGCCAGCAGCTATCGCGGGTACGGCTACGAGCAGTACTTC.

The J gene is TRBJ2-2, the V gene TRBV7-6; the match to TRBD2 covers 7 bases. Germline CDR1 reads SGHVS; CDR2 reads FNYEAQ. The CDR3 spans 17 residues. V lost 1 base, J lost 4 bases, and 9 bases stayed unmatched. CDR3 in DNA: TGTGCCAGCAGCTTAGAGAGCGGGATAAGGCTCACCGGGGAGCTGTTTTTT. Residues: CASSLESGIRLTGELFF.

The chain combines TRBV28 with TRBJ2-5, with 12 bases matching TRBD2. V shed 5 bases, J shed 5 bases, and the junction held 12 bases outside the gene matches. Germline values: CDR1 MDHEN, CDR2 SYDVKM. This CDR3 spans 17 amino acids. CDR3 in DNA: TGTGCCAGCAGTCAGCAGCTAGCGGGAGGGCCAGGGGAGACCCAGTACTTC. This encodes CASSQQLAGGPGETQYF. Full variable domain (missing parts from reference TRBV28 and TRBJ2-5): DVKVTQSSRYLVKRTGEKVFLECVQDMDHENMFWYRQDPGLGLRLIYFSYDVKMKEKGDIPEGYSVSREKKERFSLILESASTNQTSMYLCASSQQLAGGPGETQYFGPGTRLLVL.

The J gene is TRBJ2-3, the V gene TRBV19; 8 positions agree with TRBD2. CDR3 length equals 15 residues. Looked up from germline, CDR1 is LNHDA and CDR2 is SQIVND (reference sequence). The junction had 4 bases not matched to a gene; V was cut back by 3 bases and J by 2 bases. The CDR3 sequence: CASSIGAGDTDTQYF. The CDR3 DNA follows: TGTGCCAGTAGTATTGGAGCGGGGGACACAGATACGCAGTATTTT.

J is TRBJ1-5 and V is TRBV27, with 8 nucleotides matching TRBD1. The trim removed 3 bases at V and 6 bases at J, leaving 4 bases unmatched. Germline V CDR1 and CDR2: MNHEY, SMNVEV (reference sequence). This CDR3 comprises 14 residues. The CDR3 DNA is TGTGCCAGCAGTTTCCAGGGGGCTGGTCAGCCCCAGCATTTT. Its protein is CASSFQGAGQPQHF.